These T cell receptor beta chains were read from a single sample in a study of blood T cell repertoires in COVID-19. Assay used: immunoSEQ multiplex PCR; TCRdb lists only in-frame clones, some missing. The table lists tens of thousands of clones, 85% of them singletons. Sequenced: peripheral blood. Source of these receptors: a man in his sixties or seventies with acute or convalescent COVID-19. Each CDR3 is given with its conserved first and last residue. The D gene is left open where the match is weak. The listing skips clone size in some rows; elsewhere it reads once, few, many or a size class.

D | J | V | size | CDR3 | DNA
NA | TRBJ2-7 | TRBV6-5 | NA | CASSPTLGQTYEQYF | TGTGCCAGCAGTCCTACCCTTGGACAGACATACGAGCAGTACTTC
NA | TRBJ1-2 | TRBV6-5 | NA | CASSPLGGDYGYTF | TGTGCCAGCAGTCCGCTCGGGGGAGACTATGGCTACACCTTC
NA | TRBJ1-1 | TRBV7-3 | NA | CASSFYKGAEAFF | TGTGCCAGCAGCTTCTATAAGGGGGCTGAAGCTTTCTTT
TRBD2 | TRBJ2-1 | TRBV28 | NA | CASSQTSGGAREQFF | TGTGCCAGCAGTCAGACTAGCGGGGGGGCTCGGGAGCAGTTCTTC
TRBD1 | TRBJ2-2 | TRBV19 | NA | CASTRGRPNTGELFF | TGTGCCAGTACAAGGGGGCGGCCGAACACCGGGGAGCTGTTTTTT
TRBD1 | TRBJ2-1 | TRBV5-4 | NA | CASSQDRGSYNEQFF | TGTGCCAGCAGCCAGGACAGGGGCTCCTACAATGAGCAGTTCTTC
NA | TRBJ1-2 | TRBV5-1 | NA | CASKVGVQGTYGYTF | TGCGCCAGCAAAGTCGGAGTACAGGGTACCTATGGCTACACCTTC
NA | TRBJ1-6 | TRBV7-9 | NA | CASSLGQAPLHF | TGTGCCAGCAGCTTAGGACAAGCACCCCTCCACTTT
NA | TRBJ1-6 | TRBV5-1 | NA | CASSLGRGVGSPLHF | TGCGCCAGCAGCTTAGGCCGAGGAGTGGGTTCACCCCTCCACTTT
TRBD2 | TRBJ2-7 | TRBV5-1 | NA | CASSLAGTSGYEQYF | TGCGCCAGCAGCTTGGCCGGGACTAGCGGATACGAGCAGTACTTC
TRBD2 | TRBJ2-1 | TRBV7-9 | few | CASSLLSGGLESYNEQFF | TGTGCCAGCAGCTTACTGAGCGGGGGGTTAGAATCGTACAATGAGCAGTTCTTC
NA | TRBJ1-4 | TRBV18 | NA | CASSSLRQEELFF | TGTGCCAGCTCAAGTCTCAGACAGGAAGAACTGTTTTTT
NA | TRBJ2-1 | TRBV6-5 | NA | CASVAEPLDYEQFF | TGTGCCAGCGTAGCAGAACCCCTAGACTATGAGCAGTTCTTC
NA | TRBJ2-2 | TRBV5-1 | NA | CASSDGGSTGELFF | TGCGCCAGCAGCGATGGGGGGAGCACCGGGGAGCTGTTTTTT
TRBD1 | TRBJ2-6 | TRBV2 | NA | CASIGQGTGANVLTF | TGTGCCAGCATTGGACAGGGGACTGGGGCCAACGTCCTGACTTTC
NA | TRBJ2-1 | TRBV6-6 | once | CASSYPQNTGGTEQFF | TGTGCCAGCAGTTACCCTCAAAACACAGGCGGAACTGAGCAGTTCTTC
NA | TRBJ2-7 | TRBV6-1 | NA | CASSERYSFIYEQYF | TGTGCCAGCAGTGAACGGTACAGCTTTATCTACGAGCAGTACTTC
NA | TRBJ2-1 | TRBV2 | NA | CASKGDLAYNEQFF | TGTGCCAGCAAAGGGGACTTAGCCTACAATGAGCAGTTCTTC
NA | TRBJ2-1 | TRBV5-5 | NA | CASSSAGQSTIGQFF | TGTGCCAGCAGCTCGGCGGGACAGTCCACAATCGGGCAGTTCTTC
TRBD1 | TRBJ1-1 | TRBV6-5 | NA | CASRAGQANTEAFF | TGTGCCAGCAGGGCAGGACAGGCGAACACTGAAGCTTTCTTT
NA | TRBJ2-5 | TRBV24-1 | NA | CATSDPSGETQYF | TGTGCCACCAGTGACCCTAGTGGAGAGACCCAGTACTTC
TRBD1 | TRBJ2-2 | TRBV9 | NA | CASSLRGPGQGANTGELFF | TGTGCCAGCAGCCTCCGAGGACCGGGACAGGGGGCGAACACCGGGGAGCTGTTTTTT
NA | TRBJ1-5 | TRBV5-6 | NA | CASSGGYNQPQHF | TGTGCCAGCAGCGGAGGTTACAATCAGCCCCAGCATTTT
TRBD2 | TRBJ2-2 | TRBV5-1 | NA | CASSLTSGGTYTGELFF | TGCGCCAGCAGCTTGACTAGCGGGGGGACCTACACCGGGGAGCTGTTTTTT
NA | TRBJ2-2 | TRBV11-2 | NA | CASRVTSTTGELFF | TGTGCCAGCAGGGTTACTAGCACGACCGGGGAGCTGTTTTTT
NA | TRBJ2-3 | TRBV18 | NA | CASSPRRTESTDTQYF | TGTGCCAGCTCACCAAGGCGAACGGAGAGCACAGATACGCAGTATTTT
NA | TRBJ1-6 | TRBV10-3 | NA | CAISERGNNSPLHF | TGTGCCATCAGTGAAAGAGGGAATAATTCACCCCTCCACTTT
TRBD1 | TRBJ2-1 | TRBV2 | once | CASMGGRGRGFSYNEQFF | TGTGCCAGCATGGGGGGCAGGGGGCGCGGTTTTTCCTACAATGAGCAGTTCTTC
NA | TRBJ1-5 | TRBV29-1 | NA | CSVDGGNGQPQHF | TGCAGCGTTGATGGAGGGAACGGCCAGCCCCAGCATTTT
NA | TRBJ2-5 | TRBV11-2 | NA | CASSLGYPQETQYF | TGTGCCAGCAGCTTAGGCTACCCTCAAGAGACCCAGTACTTC
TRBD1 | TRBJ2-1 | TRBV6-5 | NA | CASRDRDYNEQFF | TGTGCCAGCAGGGACAGGGATTACAATGAGCAGTTCTTC
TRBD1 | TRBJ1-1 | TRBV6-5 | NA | CASRLAGQGAAFF | TGTGCCAGCAGATTAGCGGGACAGGGGGCGGCTTTCTTT
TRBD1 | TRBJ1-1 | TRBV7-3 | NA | CASSSMGQGANKDMNTEAFF | TGTGCCAGCAGCTCGATGGGACAGGGGGCGAATAAGGACATGAACACTGAAGCTTTCTTT
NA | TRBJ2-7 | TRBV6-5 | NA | CASSYSQGPYEQYF | TGTGCCAGCAGTTACTCGCAGGGTCCATACGAGCAGTACTTC
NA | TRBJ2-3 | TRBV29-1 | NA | CSVETNGAGIRTDTQYF | TGCAGCGTCGAAACAAATGGTGCGGGGATCCGCACAGATACGCAGTATTTT
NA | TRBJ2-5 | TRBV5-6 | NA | CASSLGAGVAKTQYF | TGTGCCAGCAGCTTAGGTGCCGGGGTTGCAAAGACCCAGTACTTC
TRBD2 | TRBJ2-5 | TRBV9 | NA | CASSVAGLAGGETQYF | TGTGCCAGCAGCGTCGCGGGACTAGCGGGGGGGGAGACCCAGTACTTC
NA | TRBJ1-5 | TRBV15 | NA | CATSRGESSQPQHF | TGTGCCACCAGCAGAGGGGAGAGCAGTCAGCCCCAGCATTTT
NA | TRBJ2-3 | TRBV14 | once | CASSQVQFTDTQYF | TGTGCCAGCAGCCAAGTGCAGTTCACAGATACGCAGTATTTT
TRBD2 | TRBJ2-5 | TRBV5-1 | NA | CASSFGGGETQYF | TGCGCCAGCAGCTTTGGCGGGGGAGAGACCCAGTACTTC
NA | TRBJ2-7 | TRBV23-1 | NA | CASSQSYSVSPYEQYF | TGCGCCAGCAGTCAATCTTACAGTGTCTCGCCCTACGAGCAGTACTTC
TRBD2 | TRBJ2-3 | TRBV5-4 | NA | CASRPGTSASLTDTQYF | TGTGCCAGCAGGCCCGGGACTAGCGCCTCCCTCACAGATACGCAGTATTTT
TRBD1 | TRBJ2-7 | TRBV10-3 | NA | CAISEDRVTYEQYF | TGTGCCATCAGTGAAGACAGGGTGACGTACGAGCAGTACTTC
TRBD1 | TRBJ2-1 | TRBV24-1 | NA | CATSDTGTGGDEQFF | TGTGCCACCAGTGACACCGGGACAGGGGGGGATGAGCAGTTCTTC
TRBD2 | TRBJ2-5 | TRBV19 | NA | CANAQRGRNQETQYF | TGTGCCAACGCCCAGCGGGGAAGAAACCAAGAGACCCAGTACTTC
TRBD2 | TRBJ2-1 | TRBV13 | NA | CASSFGTRGDEQFF | TGTGCCAGCAGCTTTGGGACTAGGGGGGATGAGCAGTTCTTC